Listed below are T cell receptor beta chains from one sample, sequenced in a study of blood T cell repertoires in COVID-19. Some clones are missing from TCRdb's copy, which holds only in-frame ones; the method was immunoSEQ multiplex PCR. The sample includes 90,000 to 150,000 clones, 85% to 90% of them seen just once. Material for sequencing was peripheral blood. Receptors were obtained from a man at least 80 years old with acute or convalescent COVID-19. Both conserved end residues are part of each CDR3. D genes are given only for firm matches. Only some rows state a clone size, as once, few, many or a class for expanded clones.

D gene: TRBD1
J gene: TRBJ1-1
clone size: .
V gene: TRBV30
CDR3 DNA: TGTGCCTGGCAGACAGGGTGGGACACTGAAGCTTTCTTT
CDR3 protein: CAWQTGWDTEAFF

D gene: .
J gene: TRBJ2-7
clone size: .
V gene: TRBV18
CDR3 DNA: TGTGCCAGCTCACCATTAAATGGGGGGAGTGACGAGCAGTACTTC
CDR3 protein: CASSPLNGGSDEQYF

D gene: .
J gene: TRBJ1-2
clone size: .
V gene: TRBV5-4
CDR3 DNA: TGTGCCAGCAGCTTGGAGCCCATTAACTATGGCTACACCTTC
CDR3 protein: CASSLEPINYGYTF

D gene: TRBD1
J gene: TRBJ1-1
clone size: .
V gene: TRBV18
CDR3 DNA: TGTGCCAGCTCACAATCCGGGACAGGGGTGTTGAACACTGAAGCTTTCTTT
CDR3 protein: CASSQSGTGVLNTEAFF

D gene: TRBD1
J gene: TRBJ2-2
clone size: .
V gene: TRBV5-1
CDR3 DNA: TGCGCCAGCAGCCCGACAGGGGGCGTAATCGTGTCCGGGGAGCTGTTTTTT
CDR3 protein: CASSPTGGVIVSGELFF

D gene: .
J gene: TRBJ1-3
clone size: .
V gene: TRBV9
CDR3 DNA: TGTGCCAGCAACCGCGCAGGGAACACCATATATTTT
CDR3 protein: CASNRAGNTIYF

D gene: TRBD1
J gene: TRBJ1-1
clone size: .
V gene: TRBV6-6
CDR3 DNA: TGTGCCAGCAGGGAACAGGGGGGGAACACTGAAGCTTTCTTT
CDR3 protein: CASREQGGNTEAFF

D gene: .
J gene: TRBJ1-4
clone size: .
V gene: TRBV6-2/TRBV6-3
CDR3 DNA: TGTGCCAGCAGTTACTCTCGAGAGAAACTGTTTTTT
CDR3 protein: CASSYSREKLFF

D gene: TRBD2
J gene: TRBJ2-1
clone size: .
V gene: TRBV14
CDR3 DNA: TGTGCCAGCAGACAGAGCGGGGGGGGCTACAATGAGCAGTTCTTC
CDR3 protein: CASRQSGGGYNEQFF

D gene: TRBD2
J gene: TRBJ2-5
clone size: .
V gene: TRBV2
CDR3 DNA: TGTGCCAGCAGTCCGCTAGCGGGGGGGATCCAAGAGACCCAGTACTTC
CDR3 protein: CASSPLAGGIQETQYF

D gene: TRBD2
J gene: TRBJ2-1
clone size: .
V gene: TRBV30
CDR3 DNA: TGTGCCTGGAGTCGGAAGCGGGAGCACAATGAGCAGTTCTTC
CDR3 protein: CAWSRKREHNEQFF

D gene: TRBD1
J gene: TRBJ2-3
clone size: .
V gene: TRBV19
CDR3 DNA: TGTGCCAGTAGACCGGCCGGGACAGAAAACACAGATACGCAGTATTTT
CDR3 protein: CASRPAGTENTDTQYF

D gene: TRBD2
J gene: TRBJ2-3
clone size: .
V gene: TRBV6-2/TRBV6-3
CDR3 DNA: TGTGCCAGCAGTTCGGCAGGGTTTCTAGCGGGACGAGTAGATACGCAGTATTTT
CDR3 protein: CASSSAGFLAGRVDTQYF

D gene: .
J gene: TRBJ1-3
clone size: .
V gene: TRBV7-2
CDR3 DNA: TGTGCCAGCAGCTCATGGACTGTGGGAAACACCATATATTTT
CDR3 protein: CASSSWTVGNTIYF

D gene: TRBD2
J gene: TRBJ2-1
clone size: .
V gene: TRBV25-1
CDR3 DNA: TGTGCCAGCAGTCAAACGGGACTAGCGGACAATGAGCAGTTCTTC
CDR3 protein: CASSQTGLADNEQFF

D gene: TRBD2
J gene: TRBJ2-3
clone size: .
V gene: TRBV4-3
CDR3 DNA: TGCGCCAGCAGCCAAGGCCGGACTAGCGGGAGCACAGATACGCAGTATTTT
CDR3 protein: CASSQGRTSGSTDTQYF

D gene: TRBD2
J gene: TRBJ2-5
clone size: .
V gene: TRBV28
CDR3 DNA: TGTGCCAGCAACCCTGGGGGGGTCCAAGAGACCCAGTACTTC
CDR3 protein: CASNPGGVQETQYF

D gene: TRBD1
J gene: TRBJ1-1
clone size: .
V gene: TRBV19
CDR3 DNA: TGTGCCAGTAGTAGAAGGGGGCAAGCTTTCTTT
CDR3 protein: CASSRRGQAFF

D gene: .
J gene: TRBJ1-5
clone size: .
V gene: TRBV6-5
CDR3 DNA: TGTGCCAGCAGGGCCGGGACAACGAATCAGCCCCAGCATTTT
CDR3 protein: CASRAGTTNQPQHF

D gene: .
J gene: TRBJ1-2
clone size: .
V gene: TRBV20-1
CDR3 DNA: TGCAGTGCCAGTCGCGGGGGCCCACTATATGGCTACACCTTC
CDR3 protein: CSASRGGPLYGYTF

D gene: .
J gene: TRBJ2-3
clone size: .
V gene: TRBV6-5
CDR3 DNA: TGTGCCAGCAGAGCGCCCACAGATACGCAGTATTTT
CDR3 protein: CASRAPTDTQYF

D gene: TRBD1
J gene: TRBJ1-2
clone size: few
V gene: TRBV7-9
CDR3 DNA: TGTGCCAGCAGCCGAGGGGGGACAGGGATATATGGCTACACCTTC
CDR3 protein: CASSRGGTGIYGYTF

D gene: .
J gene: TRBJ1-1
clone size: once
V gene: TRBV6-5
CDR3 DNA: TGTGCCAGCAGTTCCCCCCTAGGCCCAAATGAAGCTTTCTTT
CDR3 protein: CASSSPLGPNEAFF

D gene: TRBD1
J gene: TRBJ2-1
clone size: .
V gene: TRBV12-5
CDR3 DNA: TGTGCTAGTGGCCGGGTGGTGGGACAGGGGGTCAATGAGCAGTTCTTC
CDR3 protein: CASGRVVGQGVNEQFF

D gene: TRBD1
J gene: TRBJ1-2
clone size: .
V gene: TRBV6-1
CDR3 DNA: TGTGCCAGCAGTGACGGGACAGGGACGCGTGGCTACACCTTC
CDR3 protein: CASSDGTGTRGYTF

D gene: .
J gene: TRBJ1-1
clone size: .
V gene: TRBV10-3
CDR3 DNA: TGTGCCATCAGTGAACGGGGGGCTGAGACTGAAGCTTTCTTT
CDR3 protein: CAISERGAETEAFF

D gene: .
J gene: TRBJ1-1
clone size: .
V gene: TRBV19
CDR3 DNA: TGTGCCAGTACGAGGCAGCTGAACACTGAAGCTTTCTTT
CDR3 protein: CASTRQLNTEAFF

D gene: TRBD2
J gene: TRBJ2-3
clone size: .
V gene: TRBV10-3
CDR3 DNA: TGTGCCATCAGTGACGGAGCGGGAGGAGATACGCAGTATTTT
CDR3 protein: CAISDGAGGDTQYF

D gene: TRBD1
J gene: TRBJ2-5
clone size: .
V gene: TRBV10-1
CDR3 DNA: TGCGCCAGCAGCCAAACAGGGGAGCCCCCGGAGACCCAGTACTTC
CDR3 protein: CASSQTGEPPETQYF

D gene: .
J gene: TRBJ1-5
clone size: .
V gene: TRBV5-8
CDR3 DNA: TGTGCCAGCAGCCGGACATTTTCCCCTAAAAATCAGCCCCAGCATTTT
CDR3 protein: CASSRTFSPKNQPQHF

D gene: .
J gene: TRBJ1-3
clone size: .
V gene: TRBV2
CDR3 DNA: TGTGCCAGCAGCCCCCTTGGAGGGCCCGGAAACACCATATATTTT
CDR3 protein: CASSPLGGPGNTIYF

D gene: .
J gene: TRBJ2-2
clone size: .
V gene: TRBV7-9
CDR3 DNA: TGTGCCAGCAGCAAAGTCGTTCAACAGGGAGACACCGGGGAGCTGTTTTTT
CDR3 protein: CASSKVVQQGDTGELFF

D gene: TRBD1
J gene: TRBJ2-5
clone size: .
V gene: TRBV19
CDR3 DNA: TGTGCCAGTAGTTCGGGACAGGGGGCTAGTAAGGGGGAGACCCAGTACTTC
CDR3 protein: CASSSGQGASKGETQYF

D gene: .
J gene: TRBJ1-5
clone size: once
V gene: TRBV28
CDR3 DNA: TGTGCCAGCAGTTTATTTGTTCGCGATCAGCCCCAGCATTTT
CDR3 protein: CASSLFVRDQPQHF

D gene: .
J gene: TRBJ1-2
clone size: once
V gene: TRBV29-1
CDR3 DNA: TGCAGCGTTGCGAGGGGGGGCTATGGCTACACCTTC
CDR3 protein: CSVARGGYGYTF

D gene: TRBD1
J gene: TRBJ2-1
clone size: .
V gene: TRBV6-2/TRBV6-3
CDR3 DNA: TGTGCCAGCAGTTACCTGGGACAGGGAGGCTACAATGAGCAGTTCTTC
CDR3 protein: CASSYLGQGGYNEQFF

D gene: .
J gene: TRBJ2-7
clone size: .
V gene: TRBV10-2
CDR3 DNA: TGCGCCAGCAGTGAGGGGGGCCCCGGCGAGCAGTACTTC
CDR3 protein: CASSEGGPGEQYF

D gene: .
J gene: TRBJ1-3
clone size: few
V gene: TRBV5-1
CDR3 DNA: TGCGCCAGCAGCCCCCGGCCAAATCTCGGCCTAGGGGTCGATGGAAACACCATATATTTT
CDR3 protein: CASSPRPNLGLGVDGNTIYF

D gene: .
J gene: TRBJ1-2
clone size: .
V gene: TRBV18
CDR3 DNA: TGTGCCAGCTCACCGACCGGGGGGGCTGCTAACTATGGCTACACCTTC
CDR3 protein: CASSPTGGAANYGYTF

D gene: .
J gene: TRBJ2-2
clone size: .
V gene: TRBV11-2
CDR3 DNA: TGTGCCAGCAGCTTAGATCGACGGCAGGCCGAGAACACCGGGGAGCTGTTTTTT
CDR3 protein: CASSLDRRQAENTGELFF

D gene: TRBD1
J gene: TRBJ2-2
clone size: .
V gene: TRBV7-3
CDR3 DNA: TGTGCCAGCAGCGCTACCGGGACAGCCTCGAACACCGGGGAGCTGTTTTTT
CDR3 protein: CASSATGTASNTGELFF

D gene: TRBD2
J gene: TRBJ2-3
clone size: .
V gene: TRBV2
CDR3 DNA: TGTGCCAGCAGTGTAACTAGCGGGAGGGCAGATACGCAGTATTTT
CDR3 protein: CASSVTSGRADTQYF

D gene: TRBD2
J gene: TRBJ2-1
clone size: .
V gene: TRBV11-1
CDR3 DNA: TGTGCCAGCAGCCGTAGCGGGGGATCGGACAATGAGCAGTTCTTC
CDR3 protein: CASSRSGGSDNEQFF

D gene: TRBD1
J gene: TRBJ1-1
clone size: .
V gene: TRBV7-3
CDR3 DNA: TGTGCCAGCAGCTCGACAGGGAATACTGAAGCTTTCTTT
CDR3 protein: CASSSTGNTEAFF

D gene: TRBD2
J gene: TRBJ2-5
clone size: .
V gene: TRBV6-5
CDR3 DNA: TGTGCCAGCAGTTTCTCAACCGGGACTACCCAAGAGACCCAGTACTTC
CDR3 protein: CASSFSTGTTQETQYF

D gene: .
J gene: TRBJ1-4
clone size: .
V gene: TRBV6-5
CDR3 DNA: TGTGCCAGCAGTCGAGGAGGGGCAACTAATGAAAAACTGTTTTTT
CDR3 protein: CASSRGGATNEKLFF

D gene: TRBD2
J gene: TRBJ2-1
clone size: .
V gene: TRBV11-3
CDR3 DNA: TGTGCCAGCAGCTTAGACCCACTAGCGGGTCAGTTCTTC
CDR3 protein: CASSLDPLAGQFF

D gene: TRBD2
J gene: TRBJ2-2
clone size: few
V gene: TRBV9
CDR3 DNA: TGTGCCAGCAGCCCAACCGGGGGGATGAACACCGGGGAGCTGTTTTTT
CDR3 protein: CASSPTGGMNTGELFF

D gene: .
J gene: TRBJ2-3
clone size: .
V gene: TRBV9
CDR3 DNA: TGTGCCAGCAGCGTAGCTGGGACTTCAGATACGCAGTATTTT
CDR3 protein: CASSVAGTSDTQYF

D gene: TRBD1
J gene: TRBJ1-2
clone size: .
V gene: TRBV5-1
CDR3 DNA: TGCGCCAGCAGCTACGGGACAGGCCAAAGCTATGGCTACACCTTC
CDR3 protein: CASSYGTGQSYGYTF

D gene: .
J gene: TRBJ2-5
clone size: .
V gene: TRBV5-6
CDR3 DNA: TGTGCCAGCAGCTTGGTGTCTGTTAGCCAAGAGACCCAGTACTTC
CDR3 protein: CASSLVSVSQETQYF